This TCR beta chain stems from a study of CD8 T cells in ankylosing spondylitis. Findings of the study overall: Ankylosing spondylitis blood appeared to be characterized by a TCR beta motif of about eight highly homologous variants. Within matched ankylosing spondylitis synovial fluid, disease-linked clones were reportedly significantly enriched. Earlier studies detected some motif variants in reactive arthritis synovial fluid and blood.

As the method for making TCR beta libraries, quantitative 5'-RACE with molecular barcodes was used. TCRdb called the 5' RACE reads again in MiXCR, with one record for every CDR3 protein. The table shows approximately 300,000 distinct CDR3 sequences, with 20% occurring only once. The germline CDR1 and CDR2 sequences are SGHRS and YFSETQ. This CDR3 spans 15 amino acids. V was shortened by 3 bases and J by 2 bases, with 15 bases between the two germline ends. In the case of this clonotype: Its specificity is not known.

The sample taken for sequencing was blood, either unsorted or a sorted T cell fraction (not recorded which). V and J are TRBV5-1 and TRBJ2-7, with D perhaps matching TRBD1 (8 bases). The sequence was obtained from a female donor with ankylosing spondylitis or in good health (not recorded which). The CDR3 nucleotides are TGCGCCAGCAGCTCGGCACAGGGGGGGCCCTACGAGCAGTACTTC. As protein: CASSSAQGGPYEQYF. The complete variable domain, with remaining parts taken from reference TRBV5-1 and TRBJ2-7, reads KAGVTQTPRYLIKTRGQQVTLSCSPISGHRSVSWYQQTPGQGLQFLFEYFSETQRNKGNFPGRFSGRQFSNSRSEMNVSTLELGDSALYLCASSSAQGGPYEQYFGPGTRLTVT.